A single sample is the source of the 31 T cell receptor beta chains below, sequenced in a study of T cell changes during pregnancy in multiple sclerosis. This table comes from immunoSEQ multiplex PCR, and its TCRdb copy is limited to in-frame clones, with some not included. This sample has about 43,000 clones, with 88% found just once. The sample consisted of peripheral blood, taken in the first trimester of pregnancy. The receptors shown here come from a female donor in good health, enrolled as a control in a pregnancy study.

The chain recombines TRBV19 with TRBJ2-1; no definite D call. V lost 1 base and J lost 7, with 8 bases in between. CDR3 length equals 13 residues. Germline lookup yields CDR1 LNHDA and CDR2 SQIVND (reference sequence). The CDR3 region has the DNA TGTGCCAGTAGTATAGTAGTACCTAATGAGCAGTTCTTC. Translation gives CASSIVVPNEQFF.

The CDR3: CASSLGLTGVDTQYF. CDR3 bases: TGTGCCAGCAGCTTGGGGCTGACAGGGGTGGATACGCAGTATTTT. The chain links TRBV7-3 to TRBJ2-3; 8 bases match TRBD1. Germline CDR1 is SGHTA and CDR2 is FQGTGA. This CDR3 comprises 15 residues. Losses at the gene ends were 3 bases for V and 6 bases for J; bases not matched to a gene: 8.

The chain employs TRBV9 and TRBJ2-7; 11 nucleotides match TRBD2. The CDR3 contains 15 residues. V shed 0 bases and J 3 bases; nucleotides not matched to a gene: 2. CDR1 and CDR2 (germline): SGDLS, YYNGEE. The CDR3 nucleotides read TGTGCCAGCAGCGTAGGTACTAGCGGGGGCTACGAGCAGTACTTC. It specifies CASSVGTSGGYEQYF. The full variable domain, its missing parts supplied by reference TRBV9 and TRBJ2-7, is DSGVTQTPKHLITATGQRVTLRCSPRSGDLSVYWYQQSLDQGLQFLIQYYNGEERAKGNILERFSAQQFPDLHSELNLSSLELGDSALYFCASSVGTSGGYEQYFGPGTRLTVT.

CDR3 in amino acids: CASSPEGGPSYNSPLHF. The CDR3 DNA reads TGTGCCAGCTCACCCGAGGGGGGGCCCTCCTATAATTCACCCCTCCACTTT. This sequence joins TRBV18 and TRBJ1-6; a possible D gene is TRBD1 (6 bases). Germline CDR1 KGHSH, CDR2 LQKENI. V lost 3 bases to trimming and J lost 0 bases, with 12 bases between them. The CDR3 loop spans 17 amino acids.

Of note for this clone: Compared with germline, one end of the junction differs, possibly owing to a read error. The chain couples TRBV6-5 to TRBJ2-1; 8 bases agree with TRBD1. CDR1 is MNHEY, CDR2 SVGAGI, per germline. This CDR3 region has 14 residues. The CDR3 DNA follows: TGTGCCAGCAGCCAGGGGCAGGGGGCCAGAAGGAATGTCTTC. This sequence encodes CASSQGQGARRNVF.

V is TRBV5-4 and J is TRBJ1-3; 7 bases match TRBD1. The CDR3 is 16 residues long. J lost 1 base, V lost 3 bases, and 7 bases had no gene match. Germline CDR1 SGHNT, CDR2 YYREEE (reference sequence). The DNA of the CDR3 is TGTGCCAGCAGCTCCCAAGCACAGGGGTCTGGAAACACCATATATTTT. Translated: CASSSQAQGSGNTIYF. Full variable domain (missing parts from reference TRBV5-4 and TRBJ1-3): ETGVTQSPTHLIKTRGQQVTLRCSSQSGHNTVSWYQQALGQGPQFIFQYYREEENGRGNFPPRFSGLQFPNYSSELNVNALELDDSALYLCASSSQAQGSGNTIYFGEGSWLTVV.

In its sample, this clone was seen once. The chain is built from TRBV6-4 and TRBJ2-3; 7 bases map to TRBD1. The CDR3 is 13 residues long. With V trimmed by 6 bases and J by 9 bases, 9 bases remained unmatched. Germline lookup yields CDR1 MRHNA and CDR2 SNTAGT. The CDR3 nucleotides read TGTGCCAGCAGGGGAACAGGGGATAAGACGCAGTATTTT. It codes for CASRGTGDKTQYF.

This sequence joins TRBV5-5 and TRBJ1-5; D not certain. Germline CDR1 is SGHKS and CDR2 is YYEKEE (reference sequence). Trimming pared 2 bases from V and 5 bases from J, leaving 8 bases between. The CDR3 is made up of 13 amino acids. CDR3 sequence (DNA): TGTGCCAGCAGCTTAACAGACCATCAGCCCCAGCATTTT. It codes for CASSLTDHQPQHF.

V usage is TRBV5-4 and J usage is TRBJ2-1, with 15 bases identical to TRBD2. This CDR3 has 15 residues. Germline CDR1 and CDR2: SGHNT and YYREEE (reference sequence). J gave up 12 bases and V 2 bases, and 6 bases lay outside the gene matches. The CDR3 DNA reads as TGTGCCAGCAGCTTCAGGACTAGCGGGGGGGGCGTGCAGTTCTTC. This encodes CASSFRTSGGGVQFF. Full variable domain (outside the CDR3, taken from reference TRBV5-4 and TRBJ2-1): ETGVTQSPTHLIKTRGQQVTLRCSSQSGHNTVSWYQQALGQGPQFIFQYYREEENGRGNFPPRFSGLQFPNYSSELNVNALELDDSALYLCASSFRTSGGGVQFFGPGTRLTVL.

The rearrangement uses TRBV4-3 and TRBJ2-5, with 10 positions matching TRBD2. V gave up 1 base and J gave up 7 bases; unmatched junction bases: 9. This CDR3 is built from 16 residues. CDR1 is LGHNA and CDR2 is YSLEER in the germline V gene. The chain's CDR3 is CASSQGPVAGGWTQYF. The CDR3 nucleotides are TGCGCCAGCAGCCAAGGGCCGGTAGCGGGGGGCTGGACCCAGTACTTC.

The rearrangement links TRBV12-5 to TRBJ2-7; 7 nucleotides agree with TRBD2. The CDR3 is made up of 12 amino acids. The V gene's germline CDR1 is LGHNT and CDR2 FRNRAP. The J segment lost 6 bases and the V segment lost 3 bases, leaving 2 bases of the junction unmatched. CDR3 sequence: CASGFSGGEQYF. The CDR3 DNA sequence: TGTGCTAGTGGTTTCTCGGGGGGCGAGCAGTACTTC.

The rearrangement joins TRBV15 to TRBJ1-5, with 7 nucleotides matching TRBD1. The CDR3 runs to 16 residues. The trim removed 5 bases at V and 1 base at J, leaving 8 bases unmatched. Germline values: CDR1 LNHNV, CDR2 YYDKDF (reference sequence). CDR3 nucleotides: TGTGCCACCAGCCGGCGGGTGACAGGGAGCAATCAGCCCCAGCATTTT. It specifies CATSRRVTGSNQPQHF. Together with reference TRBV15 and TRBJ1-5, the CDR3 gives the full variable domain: DAMVIQNPRYQVTQFGKPVTLSCSQTLNHNVMYWYQQKSSQAPKLLFHYYDKDFNNEADTPDNFQSRRPNTSFCFLDIRSPGLGDTAMYLCATSRRVTGSNQPQHFGDGTRLSIL.

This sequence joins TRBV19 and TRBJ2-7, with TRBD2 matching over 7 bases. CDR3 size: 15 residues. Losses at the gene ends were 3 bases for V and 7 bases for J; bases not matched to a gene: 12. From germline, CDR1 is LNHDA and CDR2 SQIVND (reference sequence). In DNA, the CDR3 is TGTGCCAGTAGTATCGGGGCTAGCGGTCGTACAGAGCAGTACTTC. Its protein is CASSIGASGRTEQYF.

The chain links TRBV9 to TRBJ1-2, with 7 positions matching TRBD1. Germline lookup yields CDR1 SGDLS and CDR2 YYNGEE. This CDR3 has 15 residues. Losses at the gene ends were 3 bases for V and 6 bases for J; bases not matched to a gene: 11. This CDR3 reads CASSAEQGIKDGYTF. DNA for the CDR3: TGTGCCAGCAGCGCGGAACAGGGGATTAAGGATGGCTACACCTTC. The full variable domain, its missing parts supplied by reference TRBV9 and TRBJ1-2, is DSGVTQTPKHLITATGQRVTLRCSPRSGDLSVYWYQQSLDQGLQFLIQYYNGEERAKGNILERFSAQQFPDLHSELNLSSLELGDSALYFCASSAEQGIKDGYTFGSGTRLTVV.

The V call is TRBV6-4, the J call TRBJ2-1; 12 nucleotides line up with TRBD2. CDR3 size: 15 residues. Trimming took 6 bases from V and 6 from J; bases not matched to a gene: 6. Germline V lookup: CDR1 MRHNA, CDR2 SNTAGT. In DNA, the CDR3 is TGTGCCAGCAGCAAACTAGCGGGAGGAAGCAATGAGCAGTTCTTC. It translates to CASSKLAGGSNEQFF.

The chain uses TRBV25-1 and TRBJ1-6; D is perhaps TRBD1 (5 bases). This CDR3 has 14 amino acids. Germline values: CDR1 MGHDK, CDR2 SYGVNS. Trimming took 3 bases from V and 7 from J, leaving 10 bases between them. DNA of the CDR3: TGTGCCAGCAGTGATGCGGGGCTCAATTCACCCCTCCACTTT. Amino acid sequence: CASSDAGLNSPLHF.

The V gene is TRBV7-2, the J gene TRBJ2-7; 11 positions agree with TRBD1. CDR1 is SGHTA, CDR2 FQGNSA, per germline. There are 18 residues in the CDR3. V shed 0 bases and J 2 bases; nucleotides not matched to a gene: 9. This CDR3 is CASSLAPSGTGGPYEQYF. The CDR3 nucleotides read TGTGCCAGCAGCTTAGCACCATCCGGGACAGGGGGACCCTACGAGCAGTACTTC.

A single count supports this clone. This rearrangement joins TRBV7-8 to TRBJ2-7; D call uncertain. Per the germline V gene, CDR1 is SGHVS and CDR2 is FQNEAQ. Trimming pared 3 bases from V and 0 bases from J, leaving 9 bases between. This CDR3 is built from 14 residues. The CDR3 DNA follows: TGTGCCAGCAGCTTCGAACAGAGCTCCTACGAGCAGTACTTC. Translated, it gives CASSFEQSSYEQYF.

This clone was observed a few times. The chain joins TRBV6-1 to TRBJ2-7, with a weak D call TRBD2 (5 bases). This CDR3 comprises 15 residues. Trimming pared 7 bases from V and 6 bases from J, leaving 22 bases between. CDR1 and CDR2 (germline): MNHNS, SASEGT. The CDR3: CASIPEAGARGEQYF. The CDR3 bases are TGTGCCAGCATCCCGGAAGCAGGAGCCCGGGGCGAGCAGTACTTC.

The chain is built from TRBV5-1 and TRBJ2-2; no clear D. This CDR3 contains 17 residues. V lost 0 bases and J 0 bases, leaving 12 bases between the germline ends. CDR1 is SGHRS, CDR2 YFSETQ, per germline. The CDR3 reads CASSLGLGWPNTGELFF. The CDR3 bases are TGCGCCAGCAGCTTGGGTCTAGGTTGGCCGAACACCGGGGAGCTGTTTTTT.

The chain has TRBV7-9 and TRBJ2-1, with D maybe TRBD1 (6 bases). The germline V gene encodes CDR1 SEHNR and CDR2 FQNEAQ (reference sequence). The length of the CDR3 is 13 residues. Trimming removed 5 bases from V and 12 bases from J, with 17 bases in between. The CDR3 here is CASSETQGRGQFF. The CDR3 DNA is TGTGCCAGCAGCGAAACACAGGGACGGGGGCAGTTCTTC.

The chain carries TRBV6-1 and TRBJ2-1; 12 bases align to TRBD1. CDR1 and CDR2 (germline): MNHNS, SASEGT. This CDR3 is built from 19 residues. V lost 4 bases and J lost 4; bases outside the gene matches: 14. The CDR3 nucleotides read TGTGCCAGCAGTGCGGGGACAGGGGGCCTCCACTCGGGTTACAATGAGCAGTTCTTC. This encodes CASSAGTGGLHSGYNEQFF.

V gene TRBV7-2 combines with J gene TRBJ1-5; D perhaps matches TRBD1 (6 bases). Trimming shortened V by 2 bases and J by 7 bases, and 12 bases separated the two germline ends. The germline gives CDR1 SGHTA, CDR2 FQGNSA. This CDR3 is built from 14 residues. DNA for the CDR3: TGTGCCAGCAGCTTATCTTCAGGGGAACAGCCCCAGCATTTT. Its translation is CASSLSSGEQPQHF. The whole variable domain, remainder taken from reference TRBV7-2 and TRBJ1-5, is GAGVSQSPSNKVTEKGKDVELRCDPISGHTALYWYRQSLGQGLEFLIYFQGNSAPDKSGLPSDRFSAERTGGSVSTLTIQRTQQEDSAVYLCASSLSSGEQPQHFGDGTRLSIL.

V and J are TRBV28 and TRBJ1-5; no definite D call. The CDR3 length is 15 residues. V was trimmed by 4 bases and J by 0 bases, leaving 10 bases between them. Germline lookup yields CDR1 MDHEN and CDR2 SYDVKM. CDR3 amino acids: CASSSDIYSNQPQHF. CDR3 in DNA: TGTGCCAGCAGTTCAGACATCTATAGCAATCAGCCCCAGCATTTT. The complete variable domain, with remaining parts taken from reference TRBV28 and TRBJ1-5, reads DVKVTQSSRYLVKRTGEKVFLECVQDMDHENMFWYRQDPGLGLRLIYFSYDVKMKEKGDIPEGYSVSREKKERFSLILESASTNQTSMYLCASSSDIYSNQPQHFGDGTRLSIL.

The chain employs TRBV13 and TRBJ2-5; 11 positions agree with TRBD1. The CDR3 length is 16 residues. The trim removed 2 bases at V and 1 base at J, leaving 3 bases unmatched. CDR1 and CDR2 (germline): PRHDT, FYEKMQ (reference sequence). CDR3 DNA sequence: TGTGCCAGCAGCTTACGGGACAGGGGGTTCCAAGAGACCCAGTACTTC. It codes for CASSLRDRGFQETQYF. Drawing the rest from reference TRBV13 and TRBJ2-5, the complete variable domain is AAGVIQSPRHLIKEKRETATLKCYPIPRHDTVYWYQQGPGQDPQFLISFYEKMQSDKGSIPDRFSAQQFSDYHSELNMSSLELGDSALYFCASSLRDRGFQETQYFGPGTRLLVL.

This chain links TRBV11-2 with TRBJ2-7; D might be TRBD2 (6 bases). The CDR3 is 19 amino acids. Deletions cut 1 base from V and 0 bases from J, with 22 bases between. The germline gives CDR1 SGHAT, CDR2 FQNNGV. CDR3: CASSLGRAGPGYSSYEQYF. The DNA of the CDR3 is TGTGCCAGCAGCTTAGGGAGGGCAGGGCCCGGGTATAGCTCCTACGAGCAGTACTTC.

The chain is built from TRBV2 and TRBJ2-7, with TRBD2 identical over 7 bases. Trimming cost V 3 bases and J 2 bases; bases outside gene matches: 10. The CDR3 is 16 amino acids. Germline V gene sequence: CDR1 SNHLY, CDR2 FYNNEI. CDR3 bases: TGTGCCAGCAGTGACCTCGGGAGGCTTGTCCCCTACGAGCAGTACTTC. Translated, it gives CASSDLGRLVPYEQYF.

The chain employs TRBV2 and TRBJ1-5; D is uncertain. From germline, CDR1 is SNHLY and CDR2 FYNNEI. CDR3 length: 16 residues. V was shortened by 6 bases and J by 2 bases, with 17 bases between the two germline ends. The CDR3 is CASRLHEGSGNQPQHF. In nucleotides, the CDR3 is TGTGCCAGCAGATTGCATGAGGGTAGTGGCAATCAGCCCCAGCATTTT.

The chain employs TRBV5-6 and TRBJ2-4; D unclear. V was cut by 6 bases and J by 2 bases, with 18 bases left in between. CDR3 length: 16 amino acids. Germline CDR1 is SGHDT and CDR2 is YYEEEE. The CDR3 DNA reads TGTGCCAGCACCCCCTTCCGAGATGCGACCAAAAACATTCAGTACTTC. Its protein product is CASTPFRDATKNIQYF.

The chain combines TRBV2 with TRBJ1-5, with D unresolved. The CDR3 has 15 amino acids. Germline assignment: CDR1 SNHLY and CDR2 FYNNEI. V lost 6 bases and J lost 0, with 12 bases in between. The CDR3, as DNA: TGTGCCAGCAGCCCGCGGGGTAATAGCAATCAGCCCCAGCATTTT. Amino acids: CASSPRGNSNQPQHF.

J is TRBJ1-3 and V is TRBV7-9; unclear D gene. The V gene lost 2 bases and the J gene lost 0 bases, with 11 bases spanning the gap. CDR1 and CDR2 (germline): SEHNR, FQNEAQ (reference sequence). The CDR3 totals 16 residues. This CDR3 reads CASSLSNPSSGNTIYF. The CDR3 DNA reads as TGTGCCAGCAGCTTATCGAACCCCAGCTCTGGAAACACCATATATTTT.